This T cell receptor (beta chain) was found in a study of T-cell reconstitution after alpha-beta-depleted transplantation in children. It was with unique molecular identifiers that the TCRbeta library was prepared. Using its own MiXCR run on the PCR reads, TCRdb lists one record per CDR3 protein. The sample contains about 500,000 distinct CDR3 sequences, approximately 32% of which appear only once. V was cut by 3 bases and J by 4 bases, with 13 bases left in between. This CDR3 region has 15 residues. The source material was PBMCs from the stem cell graft donor, sampled from the stem cell graft. J is TRBJ2-1 and V is TRBV12-3 or TRBV12-4; tentatively, D is TRBD1 or TRBD2 (5 bases each). The origin of this receptor is a human donor who donated a stem cell graft to a child with aplastic anemia. CDR3 bases: TGTGCCAGCAGTTTCCGGGACGGGACGTACAATGAGCAGTTCTTC. This codes for CASSFRDGTYNEQFF.